This TCR beta chain was recorded in a study of blood T cells in healthy people across ages. Germline V gene sequence: CDR1 ENHRY, CDR2 SYGVKD. The CDR3 contains 17 residues. V gave up 3 bases and J gave up 1 base; unmatched junction bases: 9. Study outcomes and limitations: In older individuals, TCR beta diversity per million T cells was lower, falling roughly linearly with age.

Those donating, healthy Caucasian individuals from Russia, were aged about 6 to 100. Each individual donor underwent a draw of ten milliliters of peripheral blood. It was with a sample-barcoded 5' primer and a J-beta primer mix that a second PCR of roughly 7 to 12 cycles was run. Every single cDNA molecule received a tag from a template-switch adaptor with 12 random nucleotides. TCRdb re-derived calls from the 5' RACE reads in MiXCR, one entry per CDR3 protein. This table holds 1.2 million to 1.5 million distinct CDR3 sequences, approximately 63% found once. In regard to this clonotype: Its specificity is not known.

The clonotype comes from a man younger than 35 in good health. The chain employs TRBV10-3 and TRBJ2-7; the match to TRBD2 covers 10 bases. Sequencing was performed on blood. CDR3 protein: CAISDFQAGGPSYEQYF. The CDR3 nucleotides read TGTGCCATCAGTGATTTTCAAGCGGGAGGGCCATCCTACGAGCAGTACTTC.